This T cell receptor beta chain appears in the sequencing data of a study of long-term antiretroviral therapy in people with HIV. V shed 5 bases and J shed 0 bases, with 14 bases lying between them. Germline assignment: CDR1 MNHNY and CDR2 SVGAGI (reference sequence). The CDR3 loop spans 16 amino acids. In the case of this clone: The antigen is undetermined.

Researchers ran immunoSEQ v3.0 at survey level. Data came from immunoSEQ multiplex PCR; TCRdb stores just in-frame clones and leaves some out. The profile covers approximately 35,000 clones, with roughly 77% appearing a single time and approximately 2.9% taken by the ten largest. Study-level findings and limits: Pre-ART clonal expansion yielded clones that dominated the repertoire at all time points.

The specimen comprised unsorted PBMCs, sampled 1.9 years after starting antiretroviral therapy. The receptor was derived from a man aged 18 to 30 with HIV. The chain recombines TRBV6-6 with TRBJ2-4, with a tentative D call TRBD2 (6 bases). This chain's CDR3 is CASSNLEGLAKNIQYF. The CDR3 bases are TGTGCCAGCAGTAATTTGGAGGGGTTAGCCAAAAACATTCAGTACTTC.